One and the same sample provided the 28 T cell receptor beta chains below, sequenced in a study of cytomegalovirus exposure and HLA in healthy donors. It was with 60 Vbeta and 13 Jbeta primers that the PCR ran. The assay was immunoSEQ multiplex PCR, and TCRdb's table has in-frame clones only and misses some. The data hold 200,000 to 250,000 clones, with around 75% observed a single time. The sequenced sample was PBMCs. These receptor sequences come from a woman in her twenties or thirties in good health and CMV-seronegative.

This chain connects TRBV2 to TRBJ1-5; D unclear. In germline, CDR1 is SNHLY, CDR2 FYNNEI. The V end was cut by 8 bases, the J end by 2 bases, with 7 bases between. The CDR3 runs to 12 residues. The CDR3 DNA follows: TGTGCCAGCGATTTAGGCAATCAGCCCCAGCATTTT. It translates to CASDLGNQPQHF.

This sequence joins TRBV2 and TRBJ2-5; 7 bases fit TRBD2. The CDR3 is 14 amino acids. V trimming: 6 bases; J trimming: 4 bases; junction bases outside the gene matches: 8. Germline V gene sequence: CDR1 SNHLY, CDR2 FYNNEI. CDR3 protein: CASSPNTGGETQYF. Written as DNA, the CDR3 is TGTGCCAGCAGCCCCAATACGGGAGGAGAGACCCAGTACTTC.

J is TRBJ2-2 and V is TRBV5-1; 7 positions match TRBD1. Germline-derived CDR1 and CDR2 are SGHRS and YFSETQ. CDR3 length: 17 residues. Trimming cost V 4 bases and J 1 base; bases outside gene matches: 10. The CDR3 DNA reads as TGCGCCAGCAGCCCGTGGACAGGACCCATGAACACCGGGGAGCTGTTTTTT. Its protein is CASSPWTGPMNTGELFF.

The rearrangement uses TRBV29-1 and TRBJ2-2; the D is unclear. Germline lookup yields CDR1 SQVTM and CDR2 ANQGSEA. The CDR3 is made up of 12 amino acids. Trimming took off 7 bases at V and 3 bases at J, with 9 bases between the two ends. The CDR3: CSAVLHTGELFF. The CDR3 DNA follows: TGCAGCGCTGTACTACACACCGGGGAGCTGTTTTTT.

The V call is TRBV6-5, the J call TRBJ2-7; 9 bases match TRBD1. Germline lookup yields CDR1 MNHEY and CDR2 SVGAGI. There are 13 residues in the CDR3. V lost 2 bases, J lost 6 bases, and 2 bases stayed unmatched. CDR3 nucleotide sequence: TGTGCCAGCAGTTACCGGGACAGGGCCGAGCAGTACTTC. It translates to CASSYRDRAEQYF.

The rearrangement links TRBV4-2 to TRBJ2-7; D remains ambiguous. The germline V and J ends were trimmed by 0 bases and 3 bases, with 12 bases remaining between them. The CDR3 consists of 15 residues. Germline lookup yields CDR1 LGHNA and CDR2 YNFKEQ. CDR3 amino acids: CASSQEDGPFYEQYF. CDR3 nucleotides: TGTGCCAGCAGCCAAGAGGATGGGCCGTTCTACGAGCAGTACTTC.

The chain employs TRBV11-3 and TRBJ2-7; TRBD1 aligns across 10 bases. The CDR3 contains 15 residues. Trimming at V came to 4 bases and at J to 4 bases, leaving 7 bases not matched to a gene. Per the germline V gene, CDR1 is SGHNT and CDR2 is YENEEA. The CDR3 region is CASSSTGTGVYEQYF. The CDR3 DNA follows: TGTGCCAGCAGCTCAACCGGGACAGGGGTTTACGAGCAGTACTTC.

V is TRBV4-2 and J is TRBJ1-3; 9 positions match TRBD1. This CDR3 has 15 amino acids. V lost 4 bases, J lost 4 bases, and 5 bases stayed unmatched. The germline V gene has CDR1 LGHNA and CDR2 YNFKEQ. CDR3 amino acids: CASSRGTGPGNTIYF. DNA for the CDR3: TGTGCCAGCAGCCGGGGGACAGGGCCAGGAAACACCATATATTTT.

The sample holds a few counts of this clone. The chain carries TRBV6-1 and TRBJ2-7; 12 nucleotides agree with TRBD1. This CDR3 region has 16 residues. Looked up from germline, CDR1 is MNHNS and CDR2 is SASEGT. V was clipped by 1 base and J by 5 bases; unmatched bases: 6. The DNA for the CDR3 is TGTGCCAGCAGTGAAGTCGTGGGACAGGGGGCAAACGAGCAGTACTTC. Residues: CASSEVVGQGANEQYF.

The chain has TRBV7-3 and TRBJ2-7, with D perhaps TRBD2 (6 bases). Trimming shortened V by 5 bases and J by 1 base, and 12 bases separated the two germline ends. The CDR3 runs to 14 residues. CDR1 SGHTA and CDR2 FQGTGA come from the germline V gene. The CDR3 spells CASSREGRSYEQYF. CDR3 DNA: TGTGCCAGCAGCCGAGAAGGGAGGTCCTACGAGCAGTACTTC.

This clone has a handful of counts. The chain uses TRBV11-3 and TRBJ1-2; TRBD1 agrees at 7 bases. V was pared by 5 bases and J by 3 bases, with 3 bases of the junction left unmatched. The CDR3 loop spans 13 amino acids. The germline V gene encodes CDR1 SGHNT and CDR2 YENEEA. CDR3 protein: CASSPTGDYGYTF. Here the CDR3 DNA reads TGTGCCAGCAGCCCAACAGGGGACTATGGCTACACCTTC.

This clone has a single count. The genes are TRBV28 and TRBJ2-3; possible D gene TRBD2, 5 bases. There are 15 residues in the CDR3. The germline V gene has CDR1 MDHEN and CDR2 SYDVKM. The ends were cut back, 1 base at V and 5 bases at J, with 13 bases in the middle. The CDR3 loop is CASSLSDSTVDTQYF. The CDR3 nucleotides read TGTGCCAGCAGTTTATCGGACTCCACGGTAGATACGCAGTATTTT. Complete variable domain (other parts from reference TRBV28 and TRBJ2-3): DVKVTQSSRYLVKRTGEKVFLECVQDMDHENMFWYRQDPGLGLRLIYFSYDVKMKEKGDIPEGYSVSREKKERFSLILESASTNQTSMYLCASSLSDSTVDTQYFGPGTRLTVL.

The CDR3 protein is CAWGGSGATGELFF. The CDR3 DNA sequence: TGTGCCTGGGGAGGCTCAGGGGCAACCGGGGAGCTGTTTTTT. The rearrangement links TRBV30 to TRBJ2-2; D may be TRBD1 (6 bases). The V end was cut by 5 bases, the J end by 5 bases, with 15 bases between. The CDR3 has 14 residues. Per the germline V gene, CDR1 is GTSNPN and CDR2 is SVGIG (reference sequence).

The chain combines TRBV4-2 with TRBJ2-6; D remains ambiguous. The CDR3 loop spans 16 amino acids. V was trimmed by 4 bases and J by 2 bases, leaving 12 bases between them. Germline CDR1 LGHNA, CDR2 YNFKEQ. The CDR3 sequence: CASSPSARTGANVLTF. DNA for the CDR3: TGTGCCAGCAGCCCCTCTGCGAGGACTGGGGCCAACGTCCTGACTTTC.

This clone came up a few times. The V and J genes are TRBV10-3 and TRBJ2-7, with TRBD2 matching 8 bases. Germline V CDR1 and CDR2: ENHRY, SYGVKD. Trimming cost V 6 bases and J 0 bases; bases outside gene matches: 13. There are 17 residues in the CDR3. The CDR3 is CAIRDSRGGSGSYEQYF. The DNA of the CDR3 is TGTGCCATCAGGGACAGTCGGGGGGGATCGGGCTCCTACGAGCAGTACTTC.

This clone has only a few counts. This chain joins TRBV6-6 and TRBJ1-2; perhaps TRBD1 as D (5 bases). Germline V gene data show CDR1 as MNHNY and CDR2 as SVGAGI (reference sequence). CDR3 size: 14 residues. Between the trimmed V and J ends, which lost 6 bases and 1 base, there was a span of 12 bases. CDR3 loop: CASSPRQSNYGYTF. For the CDR3, the DNA is TGTGCCAGCAGCCCGAGACAGAGTAACTATGGCTACACCTTC.

This clone appeared a single time. The chain carries TRBV27 and TRBJ2-7; D perhaps matches TRBD2 (5 bases). CDR3 size: 17 residues. Germline V gene data show CDR1 as MNHEY and CDR2 as SMNVEV (reference sequence). V was clipped by 1 base and J by 6 bases, with 22 bases between them. CDR3 loop: CASSLLGSGRRAFEQYF. As DNA, the CDR3 is TGTGCCAGCAGTTTATTGGGGTCGGGGAGACGGGCTTTCGAGCAGTACTTC.

The CDR3 reads CASSSKRRYTDTQYF. In DNA form, the CDR3 reads TGTGCCAGCAGCTCTAAGCGGAGGTACACAGATACGCAGTATTTT. This chain joins TRBV14 and TRBJ2-3; maybe TRBD2 (5 bases). The CDR3 runs to 15 residues. V lost 5 bases and J lost 2, with 14 bases in between. The germline gives CDR1 SGHDN, CDR2 FVKESK. Full variable domain (missing parts from reference TRBV14 and TRBJ2-3): EAGVTQFPSHSVIEKGQTVTLRCDPISGHDNLYWYRRVMGKEIKFLLHFVKESKQDESGMPNNRFLAERTGGTYSTLKVQPAELEDSGVYFCASSSKRRYTDTQYFGPGTRLTVL.

This clone has a handful of counts. The chain is built from TRBV19 and TRBJ1-1; D is undetermined. In germline, CDR1 is LNHDA, CDR2 SQIVND (reference sequence). With 3 bases removed from V and 6 bases from J, the gap between germline ends came to 17 bases. The CDR3 is 15 amino acids. The chain's CDR3 is CASSIEGNPTSEAFF. The CDR3 nucleotides read TGTGCCAGTAGTATCGAGGGCAATCCAACATCTGAAGCTTTCTTT. The whole variable domain, filled in from reference TRBV19 and TRBJ1-1, reads DGGITQSPKYLFRKEGQNVTLSCEQNLNHDAMYWYRQDPGQGLRLIYYSQIVNDFQKGDIAEGYSVSREKKESFPLTVTSAQKNPTAFYLCASSIEGNPTSEAFFGQGTRLTVV.

The chain recombines TRBV5-1 with TRBJ2-5, with TRBD2 matching 13 bases. The length of the CDR3 is 15 residues. The ends lost 4 bases at V and 5 bases at J; junction bases unmatched: 5. CDR1 is SGHRS and CDR2 is YFSETQ in the germline V gene. CDR3 DNA: TGCGCCAGCAGCCGGACTAGCGGGAGTCTGGAGACCCAGTACTTC. Its protein is CASSRTSGSLETQYF.

The V call is TRBV2, the J call TRBJ2-5; 8 bases match TRBD1. The CDR3 runs to 14 residues. Germline trimming cut 1 base from V and 3 bases from J; bases unmatched to any gene: 1. Germline assignment: CDR1 SNHLY and CDR2 FYNNEI. The CDR3 here is CASSEGTGKETQYF. Written as DNA, the CDR3 is TGTGCCAGCAGTGAAGGGACAGGGAAAGAGACCCAGTACTTC.

V gene TRBV10-1 combines with J gene TRBJ1-1, with D perhaps TRBD1 (6 bases). This CDR3 has 15 amino acids. V shed 3 bases and J shed 3 bases, with 14 bases lying between them. The germline V gene encodes CDR1 WNHNN and CDR2 SYGVQD (reference sequence). The CDR3 nucleotides read TGCGCCAGCAGTGAACAAACAGGGCTGGACACTGAAGCTTTCTTT. Protein: CASSEQTGLDTEAFF.

Of note for this clone: At one of its ends the junction is not consistent with the germline gene, which may arise from a read error. The rearrangement joins TRBV7-9 to TRBJ1-2; 7 bases are shared with TRBD1. The CDR3 loop spans 17 amino acids. Germline lookup yields CDR1 SEHNR and CDR2 FQNEAQ (reference sequence). The CDR3 nucleotides read TGTTCCAGCAGCCCACCCCTGACAGGGAGTGAGAACTATGGCTACACCTTC. Its protein is CSSSPPLTGSENYGYTF.

On this clone: Germline and junction disagree at one end, which may indicate a read error. V usage is TRBV4-1 and J usage is TRBJ2-1; 10 positions agree with TRBD2. In germline, CDR1 is MGHRA, CDR2 YSYEKL. The CDR3 runs to 17 residues. In DNA form, the CDR3 reads TGCGCCAGCGGCCAAGGACTAGCGGCCAGCTCCTACAATGAGCAGTTCTTC. The encoded protein is CASGQGLAASSYNEQFF.

V is TRBV19 and J is TRBJ2-5, with D possibly matching TRBD2 (5 bases). The CDR3 has 12 amino acids. Looked up from germline, CDR1 is LNHDA and CDR2 is SQIVND (reference sequence). V lost 10 bases, J lost 1 base, and 10 bases lay in between. In nucleotides, the CDR3 is TGTGCCACCTCCGAGGGCCAAGAGACCCAGTACTTC. Protein product: CATSEGQETQYF. The complete variable domain, with remaining parts taken from reference TRBV19 and TRBJ2-5, reads DGGITQSPKYLFRKEGQNVTLSCEQNLNHDAMYWYRQDPGQGLRLIYYSQIVNDFQKGDIAEGYSVSREKKESFPLTVTSAQKNPTAFYLCATSEGQETQYFGPGTRLLVL.

The chain combines TRBV6-5 with TRBJ1-1, with a weak D call TRBD1 (6 bases). Germline loops: CDR1 MNHEY, CDR2 SVGAGI. V gave up 3 bases and J gave up 5 bases, with 13 bases separating them. The CDR3 length is 14 residues. The CDR3 nucleotides read TGTGCCAGCAGTTATACAGGGAGTGGTACTGAAGCTTTCTTT. Translated, it gives CASSYTGSGTEAFF.

The chain carries TRBV6-1 and TRBJ2-7; TRBD2 matches 7 bases. The CDR3 covers 15 residues. The V segment lost 7 bases and the J segment 0 bases; nucleotides outside the gene matches: 9. CDR1 MNHNS and CDR2 SASEGT come from the germline V gene. The CDR3 coding sequence is TGTGCCAGCAAAACGGGGCTAGCGGTCTCCTACGAGCAGTACTTC. This gives the protein CASKTGLAVSYEQYF.

This chain links TRBV7-3 with TRBJ1-1; TRBD1 matches 7 bases. Unmatched junction bases numbered 4, after V lost 5 bases and J lost 4 bases. This CDR3 comprises 13 residues. The V gene's germline CDR1 is SGHTA and CDR2 FQGTGA. The CDR3 DNA follows: TGTGCCAGCAGCGACGACAGGGCCACTGAAGCTTTCTTT. Protein sequence: CASSDDRATEAFF.